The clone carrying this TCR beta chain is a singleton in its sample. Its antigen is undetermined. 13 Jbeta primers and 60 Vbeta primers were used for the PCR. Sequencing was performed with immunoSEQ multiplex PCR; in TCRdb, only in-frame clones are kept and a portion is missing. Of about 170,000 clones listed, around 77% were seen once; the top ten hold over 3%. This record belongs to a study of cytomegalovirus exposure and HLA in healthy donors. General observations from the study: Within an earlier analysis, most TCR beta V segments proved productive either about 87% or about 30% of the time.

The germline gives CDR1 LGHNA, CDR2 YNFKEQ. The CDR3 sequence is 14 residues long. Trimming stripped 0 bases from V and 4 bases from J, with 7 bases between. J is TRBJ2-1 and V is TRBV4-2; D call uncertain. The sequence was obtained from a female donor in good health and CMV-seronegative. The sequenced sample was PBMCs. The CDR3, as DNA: TGTGCCAGCAGCCAAGATGAGTCATACAATGAGCAGTTCTTC. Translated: CASSQDESYNEQFF.